This TCR beta chain was sequenced in a study of spatial heterogeneity in lung cancer. MiXCR was run by TCRdb on the 5' RACE reads, yielding one entry per CDR3 protein. Among 60,000 to 90,000 distinct CDR3 sequences, 13% were seen once, and the ten largest hold roughly 6.7%. This CDR3 contains 12 residues. Trimming took off 2 bases at V and 11 bases at J, with 12 bases between the two ends. As to time point: sample taken at primary tumor resection. Sequencing was performed on whole RNA extracted from tumor and nontumor lung tissue, or from frozen PBMC, and the material was left unsorted. This TCR was recovered from a male donor with early-stage non-small cell lung cancer. The V and J genes are TRBV12-3 or TRBV12-4 and TRBJ1-2, with D possibly being TRBD1 (6 bases). Sequencing was performed on PBMCs, taken at surgery. CDR3 sequence (DNA): TGTGCCAGCAGTTTATCCCGGACAGCGTACACCTTC. Its protein is CASSLSRTAYTF.